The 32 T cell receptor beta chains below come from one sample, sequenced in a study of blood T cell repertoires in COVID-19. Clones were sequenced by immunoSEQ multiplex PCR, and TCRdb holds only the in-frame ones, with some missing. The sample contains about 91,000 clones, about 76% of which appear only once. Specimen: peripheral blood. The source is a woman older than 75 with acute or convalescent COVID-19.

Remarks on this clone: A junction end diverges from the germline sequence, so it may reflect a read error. CDR3 residues: CASSQMDRGEGFF. CDR3 coding DNA: TGTGCCAGCAGCCAAATGGACAGGGGTGAAGGTTTCTTT. The rearrangement links TRBV3-1 (or the pseudogene TRBV3-2) to TRBJ1-1; 9 bases line up with TRBD1. The germline V gene encodes CDR1 LGHDT and CDR2 YNNKEL (reference sequence). This CDR3 contains 13 residues.

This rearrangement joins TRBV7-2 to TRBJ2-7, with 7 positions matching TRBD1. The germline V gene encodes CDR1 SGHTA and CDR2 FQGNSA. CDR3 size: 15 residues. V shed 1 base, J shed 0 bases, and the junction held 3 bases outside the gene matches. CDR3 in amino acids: CASSLDAGGSYEQYF. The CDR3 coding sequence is TGTGCCAGCAGCTTAGATGCAGGGGGCTCCTACGAGCAGTACTTC.

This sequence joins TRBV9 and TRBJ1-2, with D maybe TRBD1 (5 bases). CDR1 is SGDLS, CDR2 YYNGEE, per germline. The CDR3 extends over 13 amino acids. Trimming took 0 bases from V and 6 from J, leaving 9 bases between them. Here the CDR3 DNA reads TGTGCCAGCAGCGTAGGTAGGGGCAATGGCTACACCTTC. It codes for CASSVGRGNGYTF.

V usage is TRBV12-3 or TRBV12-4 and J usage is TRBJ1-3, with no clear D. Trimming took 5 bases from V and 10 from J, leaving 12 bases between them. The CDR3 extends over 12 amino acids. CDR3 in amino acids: CASSLGVGTIYF. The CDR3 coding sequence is TGTGCCAGCAGTCTCGGGGTCGGGACCATATATTTT.

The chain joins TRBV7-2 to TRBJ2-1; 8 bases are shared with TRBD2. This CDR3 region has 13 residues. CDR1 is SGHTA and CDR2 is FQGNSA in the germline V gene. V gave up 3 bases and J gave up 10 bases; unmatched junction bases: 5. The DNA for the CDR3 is TGTGCCAGCAGCTTGGTACGGGGGGGCGAGCAGTTCTTC. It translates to CASSLVRGGEQFF.

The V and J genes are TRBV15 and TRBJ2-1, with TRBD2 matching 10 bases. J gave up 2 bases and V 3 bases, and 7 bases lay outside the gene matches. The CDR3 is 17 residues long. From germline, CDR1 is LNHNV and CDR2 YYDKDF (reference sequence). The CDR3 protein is CATSRAPTSGAYNEQFF. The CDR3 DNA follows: TGTGCCACCAGCAGGGCCCCCACTAGCGGGGCCTACAATGAGCAGTTCTTC.

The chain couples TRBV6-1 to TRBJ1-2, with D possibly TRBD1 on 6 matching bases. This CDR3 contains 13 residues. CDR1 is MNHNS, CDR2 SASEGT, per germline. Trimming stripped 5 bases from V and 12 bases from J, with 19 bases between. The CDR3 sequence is CASSSVQGNLNTF. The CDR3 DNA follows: TGTGCCAGCAGTTCCGTACAGGGTAATCTCAACACCTTC.

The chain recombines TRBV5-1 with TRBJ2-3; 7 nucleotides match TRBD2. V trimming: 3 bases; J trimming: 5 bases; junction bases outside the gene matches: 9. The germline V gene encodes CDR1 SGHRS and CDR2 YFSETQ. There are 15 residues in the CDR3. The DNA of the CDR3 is TGCGCCAGCAGCTCCGTGCCGGGGGGTCAAGATACGCAGTATTTT. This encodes CASSSVPGGQDTQYF.

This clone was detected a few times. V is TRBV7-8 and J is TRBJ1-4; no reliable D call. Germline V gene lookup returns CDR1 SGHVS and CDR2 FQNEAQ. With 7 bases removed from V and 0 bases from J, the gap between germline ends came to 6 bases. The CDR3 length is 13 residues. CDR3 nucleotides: TGTGCCAGCACCTCCGCAACTAATGAAAAACTGTTTTTT. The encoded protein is CASTSATNEKLFF.

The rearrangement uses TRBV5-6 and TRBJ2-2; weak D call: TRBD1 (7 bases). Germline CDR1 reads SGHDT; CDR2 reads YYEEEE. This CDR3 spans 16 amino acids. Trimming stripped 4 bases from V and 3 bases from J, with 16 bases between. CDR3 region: CASSRLGGQHTGELFF. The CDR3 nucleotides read TGTGCCAGCAGCCGTTTGGGGGGACAGCACACCGGGGAGCTGTTTTTT.

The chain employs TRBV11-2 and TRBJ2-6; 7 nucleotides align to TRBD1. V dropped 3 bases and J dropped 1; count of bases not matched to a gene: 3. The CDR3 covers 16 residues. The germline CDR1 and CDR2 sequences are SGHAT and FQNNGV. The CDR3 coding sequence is TGTGCCAGCAGCTTCAGACAGGGTTCTGGGGCCAACGTCCTGACTTTC. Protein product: CASSFRQGSGANVLTF.

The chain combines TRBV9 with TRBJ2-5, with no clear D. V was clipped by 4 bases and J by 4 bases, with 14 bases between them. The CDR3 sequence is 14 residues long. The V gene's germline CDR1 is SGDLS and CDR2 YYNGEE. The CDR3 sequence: CASSRQVLRETQYF. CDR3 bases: TGTGCCAGCAGCCGGCAGGTCCTTAGAGAGACCCAGTACTTC.

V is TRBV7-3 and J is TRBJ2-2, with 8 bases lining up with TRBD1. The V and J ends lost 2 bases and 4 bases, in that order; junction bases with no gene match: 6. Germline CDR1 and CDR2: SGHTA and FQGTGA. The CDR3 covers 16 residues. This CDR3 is CASSLWQGASTGELFF. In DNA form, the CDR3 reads TGTGCCAGCAGCTTATGGCAGGGGGCCTCCACCGGGGAGCTGTTTTTT.

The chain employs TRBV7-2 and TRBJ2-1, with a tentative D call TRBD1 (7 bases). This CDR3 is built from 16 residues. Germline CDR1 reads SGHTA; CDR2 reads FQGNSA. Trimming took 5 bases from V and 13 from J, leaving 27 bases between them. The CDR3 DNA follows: TGTGCCAGCAGCCGGACAGGATCAGGTCAGGGGGGTCCACAGTTCTTC. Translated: CASSRTGSGQGGPQFF.

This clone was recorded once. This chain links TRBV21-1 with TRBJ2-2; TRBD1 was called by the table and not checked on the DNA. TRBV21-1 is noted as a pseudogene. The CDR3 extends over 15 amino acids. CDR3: CASSKDRSNTGELFF. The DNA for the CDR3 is TGTGCCAGCAGCAAGGACAGGTCGAACACCGGGGAGCTGTTTTTT.

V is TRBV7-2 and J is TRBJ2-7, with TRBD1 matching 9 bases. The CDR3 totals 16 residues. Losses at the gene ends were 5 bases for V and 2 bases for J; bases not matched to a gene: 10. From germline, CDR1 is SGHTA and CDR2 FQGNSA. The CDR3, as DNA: TGTGCCAGCAGCATGCACAGGGGGCCACTAACCTACGAGCAGTACTTC. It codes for CASSMHRGPLTYEQYF.

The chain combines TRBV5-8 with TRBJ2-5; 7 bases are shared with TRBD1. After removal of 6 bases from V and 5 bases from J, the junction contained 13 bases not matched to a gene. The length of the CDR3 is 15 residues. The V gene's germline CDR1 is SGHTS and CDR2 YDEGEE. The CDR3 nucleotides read TGTGCCAGCACCGACAGAGGGGGCAGCTGGGAGACCCAGTACTTC. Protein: CASTDRGGSWETQYF.

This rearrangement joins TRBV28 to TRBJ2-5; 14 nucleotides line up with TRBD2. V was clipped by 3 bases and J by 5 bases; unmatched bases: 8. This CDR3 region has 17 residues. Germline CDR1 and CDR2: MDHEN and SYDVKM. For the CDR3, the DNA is TGTGCCAGCAGTTTCCTAGGACTAGCGGGAGGTCGCGAGACCCAGTACTTC. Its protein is CASSFLGLAGGRETQYF.

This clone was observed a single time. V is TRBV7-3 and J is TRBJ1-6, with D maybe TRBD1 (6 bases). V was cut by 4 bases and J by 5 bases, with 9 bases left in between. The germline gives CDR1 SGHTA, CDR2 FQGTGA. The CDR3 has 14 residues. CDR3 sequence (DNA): TGTGCCAGCAGCTCTCAGGGGAATAATTCACCCCTCCACTTT. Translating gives CASSSQGNNSPLHF.

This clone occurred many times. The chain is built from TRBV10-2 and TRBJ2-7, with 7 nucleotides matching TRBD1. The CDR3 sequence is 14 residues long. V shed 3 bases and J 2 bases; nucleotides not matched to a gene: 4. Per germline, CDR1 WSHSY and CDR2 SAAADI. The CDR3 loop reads CASSEGGYAYEQYF. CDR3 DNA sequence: TGCGCCAGCAGTGAAGGGGGCTACGCCTACGAGCAGTACTTC.

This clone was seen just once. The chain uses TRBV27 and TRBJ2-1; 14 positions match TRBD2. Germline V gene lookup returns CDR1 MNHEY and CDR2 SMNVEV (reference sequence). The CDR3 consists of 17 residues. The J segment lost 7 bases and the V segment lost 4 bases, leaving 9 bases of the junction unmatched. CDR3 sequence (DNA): TGTGCCAGCAGTTCCGACGGACTAGCGGGAGGAGGGAATGAGCAGTTCTTC. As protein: CASSSDGLAGGGNEQFF.

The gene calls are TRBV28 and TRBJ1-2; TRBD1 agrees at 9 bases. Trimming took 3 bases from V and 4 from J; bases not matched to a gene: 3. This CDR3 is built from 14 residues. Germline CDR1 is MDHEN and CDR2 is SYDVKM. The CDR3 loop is CASSFTGGSYGYTF. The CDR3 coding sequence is TGTGCCAGCAGTTTTACAGGGGGCAGCTATGGCTACACCTTC.

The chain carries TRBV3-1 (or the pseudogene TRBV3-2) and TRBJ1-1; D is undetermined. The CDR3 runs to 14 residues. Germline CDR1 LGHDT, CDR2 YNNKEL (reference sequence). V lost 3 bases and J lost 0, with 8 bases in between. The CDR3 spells CASSHGELNTEAFF. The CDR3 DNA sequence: TGTGCCAGCAGCCACGGGGAGTTGAACACTGAAGCTTTCTTT.

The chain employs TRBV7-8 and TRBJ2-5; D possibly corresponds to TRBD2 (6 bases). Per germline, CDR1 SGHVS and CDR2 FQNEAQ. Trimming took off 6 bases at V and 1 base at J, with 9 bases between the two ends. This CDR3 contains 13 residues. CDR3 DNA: TGTGCCAGCAGGTGGACTATCCAAGAGACCCAGTACTTC. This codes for CASRWTIQETQYF.

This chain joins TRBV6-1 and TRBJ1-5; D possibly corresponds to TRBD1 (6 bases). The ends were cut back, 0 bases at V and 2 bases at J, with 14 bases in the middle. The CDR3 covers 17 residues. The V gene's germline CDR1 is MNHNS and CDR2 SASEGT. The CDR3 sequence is CASSEAWWGLGNQPQHF. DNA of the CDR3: TGTGCCAGCAGTGAAGCGTGGTGGGGGCTAGGCAATCAGCCCCAGCATTTT.

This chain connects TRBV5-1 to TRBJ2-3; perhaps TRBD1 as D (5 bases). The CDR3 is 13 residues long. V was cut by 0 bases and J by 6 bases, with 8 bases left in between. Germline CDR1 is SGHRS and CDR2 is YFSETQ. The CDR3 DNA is TGCGCCAGCAGCTTGGTAGGGGTGGATACGCAGTATTTT. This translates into CASSLVGVDTQYF.

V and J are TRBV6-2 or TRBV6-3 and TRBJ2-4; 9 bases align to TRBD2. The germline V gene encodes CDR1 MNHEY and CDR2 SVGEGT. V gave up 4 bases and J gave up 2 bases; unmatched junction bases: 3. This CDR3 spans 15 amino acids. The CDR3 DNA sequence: TGTGCCAGCAGTTGGGCGGGGGGGCCCAAAAACATTCAGTACTTC. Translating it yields CASSWAGGPKNIQYF.

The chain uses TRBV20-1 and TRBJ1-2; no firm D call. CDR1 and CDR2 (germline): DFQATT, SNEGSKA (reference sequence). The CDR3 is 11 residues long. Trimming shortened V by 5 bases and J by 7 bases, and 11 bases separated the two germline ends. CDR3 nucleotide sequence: TGCAGTGCTGTTGGACGGGGTGGCTACACCTTC. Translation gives CSAVGRGGYTF.

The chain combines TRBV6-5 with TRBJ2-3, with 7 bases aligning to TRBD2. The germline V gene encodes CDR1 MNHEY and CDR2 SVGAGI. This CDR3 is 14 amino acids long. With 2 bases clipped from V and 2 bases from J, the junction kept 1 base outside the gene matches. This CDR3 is CASSYGRDTDTQYF. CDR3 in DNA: TGTGCCAGCAGTTACGGGAGGGACACAGATACGCAGTATTTT.

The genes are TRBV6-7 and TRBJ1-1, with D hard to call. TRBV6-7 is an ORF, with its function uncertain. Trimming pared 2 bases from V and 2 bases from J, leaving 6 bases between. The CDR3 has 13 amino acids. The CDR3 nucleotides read TGTGCCAGCAGTTACCGAGGCAACACTGAAGCTTTCTTT. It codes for CASSYRGNTEAFF.

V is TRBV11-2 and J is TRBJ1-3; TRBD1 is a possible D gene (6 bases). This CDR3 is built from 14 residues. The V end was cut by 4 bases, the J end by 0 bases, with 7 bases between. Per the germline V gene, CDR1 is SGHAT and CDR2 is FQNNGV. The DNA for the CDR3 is TGTGCCAGCAGCTCACAGGGCTCTGGAAACACCATATATTTT. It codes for CASSSQGSGNTIYF.

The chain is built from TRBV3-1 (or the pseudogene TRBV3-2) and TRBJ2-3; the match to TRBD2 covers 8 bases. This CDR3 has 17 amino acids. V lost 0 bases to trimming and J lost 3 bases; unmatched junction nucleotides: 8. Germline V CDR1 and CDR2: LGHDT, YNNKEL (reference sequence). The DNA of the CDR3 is TGTGCCAGCAGCCAAGATCCAGCGGGAGTCGGGACAGATACGCAGTATTTT. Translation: CASSQDPAGVGTDTQYF.